Listed below are T cell receptor beta chains from one sample, sequenced in a study of T cell changes during pregnancy in multiple sclerosis. Libraries were prepared by immunoSEQ multiplex PCR; TCRdb keeps only in-frame clonotypes and omits some of them. The sample consists of 20,000 to 30,000 clones, about nine tenths of them appearing once. The specimen was CD8+ T cells from peripheral blood mononuclear cells, collected in the third trimester of pregnancy. All receptors derive from a female donor in good health, enrolled as a control in a pregnancy study. CDR3s include the opening cysteine and the closing phenylalanine or tryptophan. A D gene is named only where the DNA matches it firmly. Where a row states a size, it is once, few, many or the class of an expanded clone; other rows omit it.

CDR3nt | CDR3aa | v_gene | d_gene | abundance | j_gene
TGTGCCACCAGGGACGGGGGGGACGCCGGGGAGCTGTTTTTT | CATRDGGDAGELFF | TRBV15 | TRBD2 | NA | TRBJ2-2
TGTGCCCGGGGGAGGATAGGCTCCTACGAGCAGTACTTC | CARGRIGSYEQYF | TRBV21-1 | NA | once | TRBJ2-7
TGTGCCAGTAAGTACTCTAGCAATCAGCCCCAGCATTTT | CASKYSSNQPQHF | TRBV19 | NA | NA | TRBJ1-5
TGTGCCAGCAGACCAGCAGGGGGCAAAGAGCAGTTCTTC | CASRPAGGKEQFF | TRBV7-2 | TRBD1 | few | TRBJ2-1
TGTGCCACCAGCAGAGATCGAGTGGACGAGCAGTACTTC | CATSRDRVDEQYF | TRBV15 | NA | NA | TRBJ2-7
TGCGCCAGCACAGGATACACAGGGGATACTGAAGCTTTCTTT | CASTGYTGDTEAFF | TRBV5-1 | TRBD1 | NA | TRBJ1-1
TGTGCCAGCAGTGACAGCGCGGGAGGATCCAATGAGCAGTTCTTC | CASSDSAGGSNEQFF | TRBV6-4 | TRBD2 | NA | TRBJ2-1
TGCGCCAGCAGCTTGGGGGCAGGGTTCGAGCAGTACTTC | CASSLGAGFEQYF | TRBV5-1 | NA | NA | TRBJ2-7
TGTGCCAGTAGGACAGATACCTACGAGCAGTACTTC | CASRTDTYEQYF | TRBV19 | NA | NA | TRBJ2-7
TGCGCCAGCAGCTACATAATCGGGACCTACGAGCAGTACTTC | CASSYIIGTYEQYF | TRBV5-1 | NA | NA | TRBJ2-7
TGCGCCAGCAGCCAAGTCGGACTAGCCACCGATACGCAGTATTTT | CASSQVGLATDTQYF | TRBV4-1 | TRBD2 | NA | TRBJ2-3
TGTGCCAGCAGCGTAGAACTAGCCGCTTACAATGAGCAGTTCTTC | CASSVELAAYNEQFF | TRBV9 | NA | NA | TRBJ2-1
TGTGCCAGCAGCCCTAATACAGGGGGCTCTGGGGCCAACGTCCTGACTTTC | CASSPNTGGSGANVLTF | TRBV27 | TRBD1 | NA | TRBJ2-6
TGTGCCAGCAGCTTGACAGGCCCTGGGGCCAACGTCCTGACTTTC | CASSLTGPGANVLTF | TRBV7-9 | NA | NA | TRBJ2-6
TGTGCCAGCAGTGTAAGCGGCGGGGCCTATGGCTACACCTTC | CASSVSGGAYGYTF | TRBV6-5 | NA | NA | TRBJ1-2
TGTGCCAGTAGAGGACTAGCGGGAGATTCAGAGACCCAGTACTTC | CASRGLAGDSETQYF | TRBV19 | TRBD2 | NA | TRBJ2-5
TGTGCCAGCAGTGCAGGGGAAGGCACTAACTATGGCTACACCTTC | CASSAGEGTNYGYTF | TRBV2 | NA | once | TRBJ1-2
TGTGCCAGCAGCTTGCGCGGGAGTTCGGGCGAGCAGTACTTC | CASSLRGSSGEQYF | TRBV5-4 | TRBD2 | NA | TRBJ2-7
TGCGCCAGCAGCCAAGAGCTAGCGGCATACAATGAGCAGTTCTTC | CASSQELAAYNEQFF | TRBV4-1 | TRBD2 | NA | TRBJ2-1
TGTGCCAGCAGCCAAGATCCCCAGGGCGCCGGGGAGCTGTTTTTT | CASSQDPQGAGELFF | TRBV4-2 | NA | NA | TRBJ2-2
TGTGCCAGCTCCAGTTGGGCGGGAGCCTCGAATGAGCAGTTCTTC | CASSSWAGASNEQFF | TRBV6-1 | TRBD2 | NA | TRBJ2-1
TGTGCCAGCAGCTTCGGACAGCCCGTCAGCACAGATACGCAGTATTTT | CASSFGQPVSTDTQYF | TRBV5-5 | NA | once | TRBJ2-3
TGTGCCAGCAGTCATACAGGGACCAATGAGCAGTTCTTC | CASSHTGTNEQFF | TRBV7-6 | NA | NA | TRBJ2-1
TGTGCCAGCAGCTTAGGGGGACAGGGGAGCTCCTACGAGCAGTACTTC | CASSLGGQGSSYEQYF | TRBV11-2 | TRBD1 | NA | TRBJ2-7
TGTGCCAGCAGCACAGGCGGGGAGCTGTTTTTT | CASSTGGELFF | TRBV21-1 | NA | NA | TRBJ2-2
TGCAGCGTTGAAGGGACAGGGTTTTGGCAGGACTATGGCTACACCTTC | CSVEGTGFWQDYGYTF | TRBV29-1 | TRBD1 | NA | TRBJ1-2
TGTGCCAGTGTATCTGGAAACACCATATATTTT | CASVSGNTIYF | TRBV19 | NA | NA | TRBJ1-3
TGTGCCAGTAGTATCGCAGGGCGGTCCGGGGATACGCAGTATTTT | CASSIAGRSGDTQYF | TRBV19 | NA | NA | TRBJ2-3
TGTGCCTGGAACCGGCCTACGGGAGGGGCGTACACTGAAGCTTTCTTT | CAWNRPTGGAYTEAFF | TRBV30 | NA | once | TRBJ1-1
TGTGCCAGCAGCTTATGGGCTGGTGAAGCTTTCTTT | CASSLWAGEAFF | TRBV7-9 | NA | NA | TRBJ1-1
TGTGCCAGCGTACTCCGGGGGGGGAGGCGAAACACTGAAGCTTTCTTT | CASVLRGGRRNTEAFF | TRBV5-7 | NA | NA | TRBJ1-1
TGTGCCAGCAGTGAACTCAGGGAGGAGGATACGCAGTATTTT | CASSELREEDTQYF | TRBV6-1 | NA | NA | TRBJ2-3
TGTGCCAGCAGTTCCCAGGTAACCCCTAGGGGAATCTACGAGCAGTACTTC | CASSSQVTPRGIYEQYF | TRBV28 | NA | NA | TRBJ2-7
TGTGCCAGCAGCTTAGGCCAGGGATGGAGCTATGGCTACACCTTC | CASSLGQGWSYGYTF | TRBV7-9 | NA | NA | TRBJ1-2
TGTGCCAGCAGCCGCCAAGGGGCGGGCACAGATACGCAGTATTTT | CASSRQGAGTDTQYF | TRBV7-9 | NA | NA | TRBJ2-3
TGTGCCAGCAGCTTAGTGACTAGCGGGTCCCGCTCCTACAATGAGCAGTTCTTC | CASSLVTSGSRSYNEQFF | TRBV7-9 | TRBD2 | once | TRBJ2-1
TGCGCCAGCAGCTTTGGGCCCTCCTCCTCCTACGAGCAGTACTTC | CASSFGPSSSYEQYF | TRBV5-1 | NA | NA | TRBJ2-7
TGCAGCGCCCGACCCGGGACAGGGGGCAAAAACATTCAGTACTTC | CSARPGTGGKNIQYF | TRBV29-1 | TRBD1 | NA | TRBJ2-4
TGCGCCAGCAGCCAGGACAGGGAATCATCTGGGGCCAACGTCCTGACTTTC | CASSQDRESSGANVLTF | TRBV5-1 | TRBD1 | NA | TRBJ2-6